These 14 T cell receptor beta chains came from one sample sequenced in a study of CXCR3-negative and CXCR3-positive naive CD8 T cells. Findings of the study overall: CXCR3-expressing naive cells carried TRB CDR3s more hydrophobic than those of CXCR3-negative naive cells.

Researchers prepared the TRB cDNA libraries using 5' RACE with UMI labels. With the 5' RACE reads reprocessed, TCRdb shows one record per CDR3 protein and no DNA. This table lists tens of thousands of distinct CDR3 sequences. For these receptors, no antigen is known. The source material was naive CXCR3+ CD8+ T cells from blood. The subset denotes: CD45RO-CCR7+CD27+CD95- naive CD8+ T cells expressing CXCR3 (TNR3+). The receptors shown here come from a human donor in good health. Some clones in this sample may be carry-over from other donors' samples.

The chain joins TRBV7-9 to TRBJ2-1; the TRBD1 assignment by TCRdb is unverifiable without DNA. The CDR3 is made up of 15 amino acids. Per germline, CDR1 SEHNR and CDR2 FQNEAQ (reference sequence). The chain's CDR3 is CASSLDPGGYNEQFF.

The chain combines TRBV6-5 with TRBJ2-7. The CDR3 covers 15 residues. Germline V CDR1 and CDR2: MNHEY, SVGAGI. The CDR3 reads CASSYYPTLSYEQYF.

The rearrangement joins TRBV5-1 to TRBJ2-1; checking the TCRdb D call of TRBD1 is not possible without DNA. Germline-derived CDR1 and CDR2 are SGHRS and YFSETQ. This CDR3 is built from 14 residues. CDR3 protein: CASSLGSGDNEQFF.

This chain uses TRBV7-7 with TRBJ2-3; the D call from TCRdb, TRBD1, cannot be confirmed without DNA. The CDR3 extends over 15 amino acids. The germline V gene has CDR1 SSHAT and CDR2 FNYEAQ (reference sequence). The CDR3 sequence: CASSPGQGAADTQYF.

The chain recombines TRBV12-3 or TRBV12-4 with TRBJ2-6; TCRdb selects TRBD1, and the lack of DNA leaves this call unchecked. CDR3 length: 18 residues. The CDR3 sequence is CASSPGPEVLSGANVLTF.

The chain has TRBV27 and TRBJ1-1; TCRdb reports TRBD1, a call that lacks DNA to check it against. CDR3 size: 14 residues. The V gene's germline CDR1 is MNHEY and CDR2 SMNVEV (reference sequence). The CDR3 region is CASSLITGNTEAFF.

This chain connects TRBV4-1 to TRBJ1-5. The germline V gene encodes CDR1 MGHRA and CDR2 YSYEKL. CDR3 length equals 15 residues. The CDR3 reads CASSQDMGSNQPQHF.

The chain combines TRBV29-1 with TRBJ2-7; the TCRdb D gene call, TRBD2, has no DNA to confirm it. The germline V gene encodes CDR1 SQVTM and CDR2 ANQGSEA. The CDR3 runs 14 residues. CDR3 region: CSVGGLAGPYEQYF.

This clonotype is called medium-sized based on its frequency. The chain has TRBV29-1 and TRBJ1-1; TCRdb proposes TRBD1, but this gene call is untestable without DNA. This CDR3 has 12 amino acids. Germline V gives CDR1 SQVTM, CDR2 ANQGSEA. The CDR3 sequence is CSVSKDSSEAFF.

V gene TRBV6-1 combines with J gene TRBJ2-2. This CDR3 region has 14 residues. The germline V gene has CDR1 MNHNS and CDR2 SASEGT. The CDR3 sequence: CASSEGLNTGELFF.

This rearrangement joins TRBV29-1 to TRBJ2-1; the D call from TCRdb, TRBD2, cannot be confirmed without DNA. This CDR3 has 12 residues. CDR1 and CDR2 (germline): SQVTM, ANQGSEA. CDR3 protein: CSVDQGGYEQFF.

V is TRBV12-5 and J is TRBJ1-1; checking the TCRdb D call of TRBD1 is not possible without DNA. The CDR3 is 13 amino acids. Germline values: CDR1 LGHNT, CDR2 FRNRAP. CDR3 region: CASGLVNTGEAFF. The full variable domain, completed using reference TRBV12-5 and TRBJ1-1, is DARVTQTPRHKVTEMGQEVTMRCQPILGHNTVFWYRQTMMQGLELLAYFRNRAPLDDSGMPKDRFSAEMPDATLATLKIQPSEPRDSAVYFCASGLVNTGEAFFGQGTRLTVV.

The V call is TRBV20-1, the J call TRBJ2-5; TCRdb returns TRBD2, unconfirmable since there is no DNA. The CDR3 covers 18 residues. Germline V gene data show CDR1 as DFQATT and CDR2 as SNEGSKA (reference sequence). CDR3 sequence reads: CSARGGLAGDRYQETQYF.

The CDR3 loop reads CASRLLPPSNEQFF. The chain carries TRBV6-2 or TRBV6-3 and TRBJ2-1; TCRdb reports TRBD1, a call that lacks DNA to check it against. Germline CDR1 is MNHEY and CDR2 is SVGEGT. This CDR3 has 14 amino acids.